The rows below give T cell receptor beta chains drawn from one sample of a study of cytomegalovirus exposure and HLA in healthy donors. The assay was immunoSEQ multiplex PCR, and TCRdb's table has in-frame clones only and misses some. The sample lists 200,000 or so clones, roughly 80% seen once, with approximately 5.4% in the top ten. The sample taken for sequencing was PBMCs. The receptors originated from a woman aged 25 to 39 in good health and CMV-seropositive. Each CDR3 is given with its conserved first and last residue.

j_call v_call cdr3_aa
TRBJ2-4 TRBV9 CASSPGTGGYIQYF
TRBJ2-1 TRBV19 CASSPKGWSDNEQFF
TRBJ2-2 TRBV27 CASSWRQGGAGELFF
TRBJ1-5 TRBV27 CASSPTTGVGNQPQHF
TRBJ2-1 TRBV15 CATSRDGAGANEQFF
TRBJ2-7 TRBV7-2 CASKTDTSSYEQYF
TRBJ2-5 TRBV6-5 CASSYGGETQYF
TRBJ2-1 TRBV6-6 CASIEQGPIMDNEQFF
TRBJ1-1 TRBV2 CASSEKGQGGHRMNTEAFF
TRBJ2-7 TRBV6-5 CASRPSGGYEQYF
TRBJ1-6 TRBV5-1 CASSLGDSNSPLHF
TRBJ1-2 TRBV5-1 CASSPGGQIYGYTF
TRBJ2-7 TRBV5-1 CASSLAGLAYEQYF
TRBJ2-1 TRBV28 CASSLSQVQFF
TRBJ2-7 TRBV6-6 CASSSASDFAYEQYF
TRBJ1-2 TRBV6-5 CASSYRTGGYGYTF
- TRBV10-3 CAIRGTSGSRSEQYF
TRBJ2-7 TRBV5-1 CASSLVVARYTYEQYF
TRBJ1-2 TRBV14 CASSPRGRGFDYTF